The rows below give T cell receptor beta chains drawn from one sample of a study of post-analysis software for immune sequencing data. TCRdb processed the PCR reads anew with MiXCR; each CDR3 protein has one entry. The data show 740,000 or so distinct CDR3 sequences, with approximately 50% seen just once and roughly 4.4% held by the top ten. Specimen: blood. Receptors were obtained from a girl aged 5-17 years with multiple sclerosis. Each CDR3 is given with its conserved first and last residue. D genes are given only for firm matches. A clone size is listed for some rows: how often the clone was seen (once, few, many), or a class if it is expanded.

cdr3_nt,cdr3_aa,j_call,clone_size,v_call,d_call
TGTGCCAGCAGCTCGCCGGGACTAGCGGGGGTATGGGGCACAGATACGCAGTATTTT,CASSSPGLAGVWGTDTQYF,TRBJ2-3,few,TRBV7-9,TRBD2
TGTGCCAGCAGTGAAGCCCAGGGCCTAACGGGCTATGGCTACACCTTC,CASSEAQGLTGYGYTF,TRBJ1-2,few,TRBV6-1,-
TGTGCCAGCAGCCCAGCCCGGGTACCCGTCGAGCAGTACTTC,CASSPARVPVEQYF,TRBJ2-7,once,TRBV7-2,-
TGTGCCAGCCCCCCGGGACAGGGGGCTGGCGACGAGCAGTACTTC,CASPPGQGAGDEQYF,TRBJ2-7,-,TRBV28,TRBD1
TGTGCCAGCAGCTTAGCGGGGGGTCAGTACTTC,CASSLAGGQYF,TRBJ2-7,-,TRBV7-2,-
TGCAGCGTTGAAGATCCCGGGGCCGCCTACGAGCAGTACTTC,CSVEDPGAAYEQYF,TRBJ2-7,-,TRBV29-1,-
TGTGCCAGCAGTGAAATAAACCTCCAAGAGACCCAGTACTTC,CASSEINLQETQYF,TRBJ2-5,-,TRBV25-1,-
TGTGCCAGCAGTTATGTACGGTTTGGACAGGGGACTTACAATGAGCAGTTCTTC,CASSYVRFGQGTYNEQFF,TRBJ2-1,-,TRBV6-5,TRBD1
TGCAGTGCTAGAACTTTTTTCTCCTACAATGAGCAGTTCTTC,CSARTFFSYNEQFF,TRBJ2-1,-,TRBV20-1,-
TGTGCCAGCAGCTCCTACTACAGGGATTCATATGGCTACACCTTC,CASSSYYRDSYGYTF,TRBJ1-2,-,TRBV7-2,-
TGTGCCAGCAGCAAAGGCGGAGGGCCCCACCAGTACTTC,CASSKGGGPHQYF,TRBJ2-7,-,TRBV21-1,-
TGTGCCAGCAGTGGAGGGATCACTGGGGCCAACGTCCTGACTTTC,CASSGGITGANVLTF,TRBJ2-6,-,TRBV2,-
TGTGCCAGCAGAAAGGGCATTGGGAGAGCGGGAGAGACCCAGTACTTC,CASRKGIGRAGETQYF,TRBJ2-5,-,TRBV12-3/TRBV12-4,-
TGCAGTGCTAATAGAGGTAGCGGGAGGGCCGCATCCTACAATGAGCAGTTCTTC,CSANRGSGRAASYNEQFF,TRBJ2-1,-,TRBV20-1,TRBD2
TGTGCCAGCAGTTTAGTTAGTAGTGTCAGTTATTATTCACCCCTCCACTTT,CASSLVSSVSYYSPLHF,TRBJ1-6,-,TRBV12-3/TRBV12-4,-
TGCAGCGTGGAGAAACAGGGGGCAAACACTGAAGCTTTCTTT,CSVEKQGANTEAFF,TRBJ1-1,few,TRBV29-1,TRBD1
TGTGCCAGCAGCTTAGGGGTGGGACAACCAAACATTCAGTACTTC,CASSLGVGQPNIQYF,TRBJ2-4,-,TRBV7-9,-
TGCGCCAGCAGGGTTGGGAAGAGCGGGGGGACCTACAATGAGCAGTTCTTC,CASRVGKSGGTYNEQFF,TRBJ2-1,few,TRBV5-1,TRBD2
TGCAGCGTTGGGGACAGGGGGTCAGCGGGCTACACCTTC,CSVGDRGSAGYTF,TRBJ1-2,-,TRBV29-1,TRBD1
TGCGCCAGCAGCTTGGGGACAGGGCAAGCTAACTTAAAGAACACTGAAGCTTTCTTT,CASSLGTGQANLKNTEAFF,TRBJ1-1,few,TRBV5-1,TRBD1
TGCGCCAGCAGCTGGGGACTAGAGGTAAATGAGCAGTTCTTC,CASSWGLEVNEQFF,TRBJ2-1,-,TRBV5-1,TRBD2
TGTGCCAGCAGCCCCCGGGACAGGGGCGGCAATCAGCCCCAGCATTTT,CASSPRDRGGNQPQHF,TRBJ1-5,-,TRBV7-8,TRBD1
TGTGCCAGCAGCCAAATTGCGGGGGCGCGGTACAATGAGCAGTTCTTC,CASSQIAGARYNEQFF,TRBJ2-1,once,TRBV14,-
TGCGCCAGCACCACAACGACAGGGGGCTATGGCTACACCTTC,CASTTTTGGYGYTF,TRBJ1-2,once,TRBV5-1,TRBD1
TGTGCCACCAAATTTGGGGACAGGGACTTCTACAATGAGCAGTTCTTC,CATKFGDRDFYNEQFF,TRBJ2-1,-,TRBV6-2/TRBV6-3,TRBD1
TGTGCCAGCAGCCGAGGGCCTAGCGGGGGTGATACGCAGTATTTT,CASSRGPSGGDTQYF,TRBJ2-3,once,TRBV7-3,TRBD2
TGTGCCAGCAGCACAGGGGCCCGGGGCACTGAAGCTTTCTTT,CASSTGARGTEAFF,TRBJ1-1,once,TRBV7-3,TRBD1
TGCAGTGCTAGAGTACCGGGGCTAGCCAAAAACATTCAGTACTTC,CSARVPGLAKNIQYF,TRBJ2-4,-,TRBV20-1,-
TGCAGTGCGAGGGTTAAACATCTCGGCGGGAATTCACCCCTCCACTTT,CSARVKHLGGNSPLHF,TRBJ1-6,once,TRBV20-1,-
TGTGCCAGCAGTTACTCCAACTATACCACAGATACGCAGTATTTT,CASSYSNYTTDTQYF,TRBJ2-3,few,TRBV6-2/TRBV6-3,-
TGTGCCAGCAGTTGGACTAGCGACGAGCAGTACTTC,CASSWTSDEQYF,TRBJ2-7,few,TRBV12-3/TRBV12-4,TRBD2
TGTGCCAGCAGCTTAGACTTCGACAGAAAGGGAGGCTACACCTTC,CASSLDFDRKGGYTF,TRBJ1-2,-,TRBV11-1,-
TGTGCCAGCAGCTCGACTAGCGGGGGGAGCACAGATACGCAGTATTTT,CASSSTSGGSTDTQYF,TRBJ2-3,-,TRBV7-9,TRBD2
TGTGCCAGCAGAGCCACTAGCGGCCCCCAAGAGACCCAGTACTTC,CASRATSGPQETQYF,TRBJ2-5,-,TRBV2,TRBD2
TGTGCCAGCAGTTTAGAGGGGGGGAACTACGAGCAGTACTTC,CASSLEGGNYEQYF,TRBJ2-7,-,TRBV6-2/TRBV6-3,-
TGTGCCATCAGTGAACCGACGGTAGACCAAGAGACCCAGTACTTC,CAISEPTVDQETQYF,TRBJ2-5,few,TRBV10-3,-
TGCGCCAGCAGTCAGACTAGCGGGGGGGCCCAAGAGACCCAGTACTTC,CASSQTSGGAQETQYF,TRBJ2-5,-,TRBV5-1,TRBD2
TGTGCCAGCTACCTAGGACAGGGGTACGAGCAGTACTTC,CASYLGQGYEQYF,TRBJ2-7,-,TRBV18,TRBD1
TGTGCCATCAGTGAGAGACTAGCGGGGGGTACCAATGAGCAGTTCTTC,CAISERLAGGTNEQFF,TRBJ2-1,-,TRBV10-3,TRBD2
TGCGCCAGCAGCCCCCTTTCCGGGGCTAGCTATGGCTACACCTTC,CASSPLSGASYGYTF,TRBJ1-2,few,TRBV4-1,-
TGCAGCGTTGACTCACTGACACGTAGCTATGGCTACACCTTC,CSVDSLTRSYGYTF,TRBJ1-2,few,TRBV29-1,-
TGTGCCATCAGCCTTGGTGGGGTCTCTGAAGCTTTCTTT,CAISLGGVSEAFF,TRBJ1-1,-,TRBV10-3,-
TGTGCCAGCAGCTTGTACCGGGACAGGGGTTACGAGCAGTACTTC,CASSLYRDRGYEQYF,TRBJ2-7,few,TRBV12-3/TRBV12-4,TRBD1
TGTGCCAGCAGTTACTTCCCAGGGGTCGCCTTGGGCTACACCTTC,CASSYFPGVALGYTF,TRBJ1-2,-,TRBV6-5,-
TGCAGTGCTAGGGAAAAACAGGGAGATGGCAAAAACATTCAGTACTTC,CSAREKQGDGKNIQYF,TRBJ2-4,-,TRBV20-1,-
TGTGCCAGCAGCTTATGGGCTAGCGGGTACCAAGAGACCCAGTACTTC,CASSLWASGYQETQYF,TRBJ2-5,-,TRBV7-2,TRBD2
TGTGCGGCTGCGGGGGGGCCTATGAACACTGAAGCTTTCTTT,CAAAGGPMNTEAFF,TRBJ1-1,-,TRBV12-3/TRBV12-4,-
TGTGCCAGCAGTCCAGGAATAGGTGGCTACAATGAGCAGTTCTTC,CASSPGIGGYNEQFF,TRBJ2-1,few,TRBV6-5,-
TGTGCCAGCACCCTGCGGGGGTACGGGGCCAACGTCCTGACTTTC,CASTLRGYGANVLTF,TRBJ2-6,-,TRBV12-3/TRBV12-4,TRBD2
TGTGCCAGCAGCCTTGGGGGGGATATTCAGTACTTC,CASSLGGDIQYF,TRBJ2-4,-,TRBV7-2,TRBD2
TGCGCCAGCAGCCAGGTTTGGGGGGTCAATCAGCCCCAGCATTTT,CASSQVWGVNQPQHF,TRBJ1-5,-,TRBV4-1,-
TGTGCCAGCAGCTTAGTACGCGGGGGGGCACACGAGACCCAGTACTTC,CASSLVRGGAHETQYF,TRBJ2-5,-,TRBV13,TRBD2
TGTGCCAGCAGCTTAGGACTGGGACAGGGATGGTCTGGGGCCAACGTCCTGACTTTC,CASSLGLGQGWSGANVLTF,TRBJ2-6,-,TRBV7-9,TRBD1
TGTGCCAGCAGGATACACCAGGGGTTTGCTGGCACTGAAGCTTTCTTT,CASRIHQGFAGTEAFF,TRBJ1-1,once,TRBV6-1,-
TGTGCCAGCAGTCCGGACAGGGGTCTTGGGAATGAGCAGTTCTTC,CASSPDRGLGNEQFF,TRBJ2-1,few,TRBV12-3/TRBV12-4,TRBD1